This record looks at one TCR beta chain sequence and its context. What it recognizes is unknown. The data belong to a study of cytomegalovirus exposure and HLA in healthy donors. Study background: Earlier, almost 120 million unique TCR beta sequences were recovered from about 179 million T cells by an analysis. Notes on the study in general: The study labeled about 160 TCR beta chains cytomegalovirus-associated. A later analysis showed that HLA-associated TCR beta chains had undergone more clonal expansion than equally common others. Presence/absence analyses assumed roughly uniform sequencing depth across donors, which may not hold.

Between the trimmed V and J ends, which lost 8 bases and 0 bases, there was a span of 17 bases. Germline-derived CDR1 and CDR2 are ENHRY and SYGVKD. CDR3 length equals 16 residues. A multiplex PCR was run with 60 Vbeta primers and 13 Jbeta primers. Some clones are missing from TCRdb's copy, which holds only in-frame ones; the method was immunoSEQ multiplex PCR. The sample lists roughly 120,000 clones, 65% to 75% occurring once. This receptor was taken from a woman between 45 and 60 years old in good health and CMV-seropositive. The sequenced material came from PBMCs. The rearrangement links TRBV10-3 to TRBJ2-1, with D perhaps TRBD2 (5 bases). The CDR3 sequence: CAISDSTGFSYNEQFF. The CDR3 DNA reads as TGTGCCATCTCGGACTCGACTGGATTCTCCTACAATGAGCAGTTCTTC.